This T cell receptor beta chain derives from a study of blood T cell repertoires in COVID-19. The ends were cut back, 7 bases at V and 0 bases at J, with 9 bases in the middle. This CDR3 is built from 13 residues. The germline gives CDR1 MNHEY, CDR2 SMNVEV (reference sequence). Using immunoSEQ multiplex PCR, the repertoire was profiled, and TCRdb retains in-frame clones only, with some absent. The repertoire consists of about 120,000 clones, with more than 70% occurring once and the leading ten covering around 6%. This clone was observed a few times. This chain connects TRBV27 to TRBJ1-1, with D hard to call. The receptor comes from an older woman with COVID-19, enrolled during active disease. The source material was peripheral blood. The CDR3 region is CASMVGVNTEAFF. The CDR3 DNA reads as TGTGCCAGCATGGTAGGAGTGAACACTGAAGCTTTCTTT.